This T cell receptor beta chain was recorded in a study of blood T cell repertoires in COVID-19. Study overall: Collection of acute and convalescent COVID-19 samples took place in the United States, Italy and Spain.

Authors' processing steps: Reference gene primer amplification gave estimated nucleated cell counts. Data came from immunoSEQ multiplex PCR; TCRdb stores just in-frame clones and leaves some out. That table furnishes V, J and clone size, whereas the DNA furnished D and trimming. The sample gives more than 200,000 clones, roughly 80% of which show up once; 8.5% to 12% is in the top ten. Trimming removed 3 bases at V and 3 bases at J, with 16 bases between. The germline CDR1 and CDR2 sequences are SGDLS and YYNGEE. This CDR3 contains 15 residues. The J gene is TRBJ2-7, the V gene TRBV9, with D maybe TRBD2 (5 bases). The receptor was isolated from a woman at least 80 years old with acute or convalescent COVID-19. The sequencing sample was made of peripheral blood. Here the CDR3 reads CASSAGLERIYEQYF. CDR3 DNA sequence: TGTGCCAGCAGCGCAGGACTGGAGCGAATCTACGAGCAGTACTTC.